Listed here is a single T cell receptor beta chain. The data are from a study of blood T cell repertoires in COVID-19. Turning to the study itself: Some COVID-19 samples were acute and others convalescent; all came from the United States, Italy and Spain.

The ends were cut back, 1 base at V and 2 bases at J, with 3 bases in the middle. Germline values: CDR1 SGHTA, CDR2 FQGNSA. CDR3 length equals 14 residues. In the source study's methods: Using reference gene primer amplification, nucleated cell counts were estimated. Sequenced by immunoSEQ multiplex PCR; TCRdb stores in-frame clones only, minus some. From that table come the V and J calls and clone size; the DNA was used to work out D and trimming. In the table there are about 18,000 clones, around 89% of which are singletons. Participant-given clinical history determined each cohort assignment. Two consecutive negative NP/OP PCR tests, clearance, or resolved symptoms defined Cohort 3 recovery.

The TCR originated in a woman in her twenties or thirties who had recovered from COVID-19. This chain uses TRBV7-2 with TRBJ1-6; D call uncertain. Sequenced input: PBMCs or T cells enriched from blood (not recorded which). CDR3 residues: CASSLGPYNSPLHF. The CDR3, as DNA: TGTGCCAGCAGCTTAGGGCCCTATAATTCACCCCTCCACTTT.